This T cell receptor (beta chain) comes out of a study of blood T cell repertoires in COVID-19. Study at large: COVID-19 samples, acute and convalescent, were from the United States, Italy and Spain. T cells, B-cell-depleted T cells, or PBMCs provided the cDNA or gDNA that served as material.

CDR3 size: 16 residues. J gave up 4 bases and V 0 bases, and 9 bases lay outside the gene matches. CDR1 is SGHVS, CDR2 FQNEAQ, per germline. In the source study's methods: Counts of nucleated cells, estimated from reference gene primer amplification, were obtained. The protocol was immunoSEQ multiplex PCR, while the TCRdb copy is restricted to in-frame clones and leaves out a portion. V and J calls and clone size are those listed in that table; D and trimming were worked out from the DNA. The sample shows over 90,000 clones, 65% to 85% of them seen only once. The chain uses TRBV7-8 and TRBJ2-7; 7 nucleotides align to TRBD2. The sequenced sample was peripheral blood. The TCR comes from a man between 60 and 75 years old with acute or convalescent COVID-19. The DNA for the CDR3 is TGTGCCAGCAGCTTAGCGCTGCGGGAGAGGGCGTACGAGCAGTACTTC. It specifies CASSLALRERAYEQYF.